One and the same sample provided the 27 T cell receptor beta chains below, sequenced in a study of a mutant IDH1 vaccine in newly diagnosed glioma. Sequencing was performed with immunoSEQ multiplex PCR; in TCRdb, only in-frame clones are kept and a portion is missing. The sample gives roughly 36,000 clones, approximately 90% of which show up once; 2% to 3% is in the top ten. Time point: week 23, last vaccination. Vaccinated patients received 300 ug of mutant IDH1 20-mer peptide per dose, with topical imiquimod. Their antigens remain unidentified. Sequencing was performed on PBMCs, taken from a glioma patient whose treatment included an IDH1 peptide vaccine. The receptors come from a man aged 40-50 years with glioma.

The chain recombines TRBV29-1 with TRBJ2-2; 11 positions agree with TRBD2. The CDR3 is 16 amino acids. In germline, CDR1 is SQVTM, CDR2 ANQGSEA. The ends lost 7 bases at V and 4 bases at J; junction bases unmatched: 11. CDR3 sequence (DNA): TGCAGCGCCTCGGGGACTAGCGGACGAGTCACCGGGGAGCTGTTTTTT. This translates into CSASGTSGRVTGELFF.

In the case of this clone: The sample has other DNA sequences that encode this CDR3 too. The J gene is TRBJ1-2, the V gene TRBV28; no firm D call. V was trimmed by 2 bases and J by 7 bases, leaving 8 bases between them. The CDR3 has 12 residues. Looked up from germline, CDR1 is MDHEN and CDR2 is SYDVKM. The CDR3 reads CASSLKGFGYTF. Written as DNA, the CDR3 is TGTGCCAGCAGTTTAAAAGGTTTTGGCTACACCTTC.

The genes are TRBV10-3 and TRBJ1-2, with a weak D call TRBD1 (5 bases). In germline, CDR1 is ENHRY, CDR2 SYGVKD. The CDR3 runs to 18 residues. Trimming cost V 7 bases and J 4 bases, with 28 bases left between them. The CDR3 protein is CAITISIQDKVGSYGYTF. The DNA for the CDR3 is TGTGCCATCACTATATCCATCCAGGACAAGGTCGGCTCCTATGGCTACACCTTC.

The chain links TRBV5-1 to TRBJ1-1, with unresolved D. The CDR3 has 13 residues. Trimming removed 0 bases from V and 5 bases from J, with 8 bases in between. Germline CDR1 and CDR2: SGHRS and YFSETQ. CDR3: CASSLEGNTEAFF. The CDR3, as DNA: TGCGCCAGCAGCTTGGAGGGAAATACTGAAGCTTTCTTT.

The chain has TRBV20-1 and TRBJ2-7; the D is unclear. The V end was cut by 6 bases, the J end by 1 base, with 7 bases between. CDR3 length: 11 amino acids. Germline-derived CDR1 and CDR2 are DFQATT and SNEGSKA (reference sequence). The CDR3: CSAGRSYEQYF. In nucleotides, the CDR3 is TGCAGTGCAGGCCGATCCTACGAGCAGTACTTC.

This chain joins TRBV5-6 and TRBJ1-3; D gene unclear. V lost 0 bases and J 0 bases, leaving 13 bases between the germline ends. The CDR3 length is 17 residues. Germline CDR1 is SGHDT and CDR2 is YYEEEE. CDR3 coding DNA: TGTGCCAGCAGCTTGGCCAATAATTGGGGCTCTGGAAACACCATATATTTT. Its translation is CASSLANNWGSGNTIYF. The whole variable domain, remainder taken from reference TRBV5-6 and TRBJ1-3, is DAGVTQSPTHLIKTRGQQVTLRCSPKSGHDTVSWYQQALGQGPQFIFQYYEEEERQRGNFPDRFSGHQFPNYSSELNVNALLLGDSALYLCASSLANNWGSGNTIYFGEGSWLTVV.

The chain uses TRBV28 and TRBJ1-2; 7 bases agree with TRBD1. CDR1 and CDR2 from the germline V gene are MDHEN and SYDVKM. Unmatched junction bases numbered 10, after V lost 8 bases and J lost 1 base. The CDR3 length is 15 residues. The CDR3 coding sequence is TGTGCCAGCGCAGCAGGGGGGGGTTTTAACTATGGCTACACCTTC. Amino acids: CASAAGGGFNYGYTF.

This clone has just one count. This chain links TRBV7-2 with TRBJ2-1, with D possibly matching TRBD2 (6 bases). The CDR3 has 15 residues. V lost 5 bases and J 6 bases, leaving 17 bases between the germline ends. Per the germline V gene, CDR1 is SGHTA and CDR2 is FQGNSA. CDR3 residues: CASSVPGRGFNEQFF. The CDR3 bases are TGTGCCAGCAGCGTTCCGGGACGGGGGTTCAATGAGCAGTTCTTC. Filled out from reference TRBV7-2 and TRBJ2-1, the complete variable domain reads GAGVSQSPSNKVTEKGKDVELRCDPISGHTALYWYRQSLGQGLEFLIYFQGNSAPDKSGLPSDRFSAERTGGSVSTLTIQRTQQEDSAVYLCASSVPGRGFNEQFFGPGTRLTVL.

The CDR3: CASSLAHNEQFF. CDR3 nucleotide sequence: TGCGCCAGCAGCTTGGCCCACAATGAGCAGTTCTTC. The chain has TRBV5-1 and TRBJ2-1; D gene uncertain. Trimming took 0 bases from V and 5 from J, leaving 3 bases between them. Per the germline V gene, CDR1 is SGHRS and CDR2 is YFSETQ. The CDR3 is made up of 12 amino acids.

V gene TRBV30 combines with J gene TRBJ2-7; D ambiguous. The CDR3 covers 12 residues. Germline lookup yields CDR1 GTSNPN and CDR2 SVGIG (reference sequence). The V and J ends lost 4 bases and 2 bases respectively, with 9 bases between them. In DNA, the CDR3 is TGTGCCTGGACTAGGAGTACCTACGAGCAGTACGTC. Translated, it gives CAWTRSTYEQYV.

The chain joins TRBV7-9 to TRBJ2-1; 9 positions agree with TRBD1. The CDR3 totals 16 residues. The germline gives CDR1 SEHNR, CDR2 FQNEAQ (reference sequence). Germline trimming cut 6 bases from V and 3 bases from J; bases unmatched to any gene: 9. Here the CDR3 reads CASSDPGQGLYNEQFF. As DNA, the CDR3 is TGTGCCAGCAGTGACCCGGGACAGGGACTCTACAATGAGCAGTTCTTC. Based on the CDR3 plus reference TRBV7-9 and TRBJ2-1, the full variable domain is DTGVSQNPRHKITKRGQNVTFRCDPISEHNRLYWYRQTLGQGPEFLTYFQNEAQLEKSRLLSDRFSAERPKGSFSTLEIQRTEQGDSAMYLCASSDPGQGLYNEQFFGPGTRLTVL.

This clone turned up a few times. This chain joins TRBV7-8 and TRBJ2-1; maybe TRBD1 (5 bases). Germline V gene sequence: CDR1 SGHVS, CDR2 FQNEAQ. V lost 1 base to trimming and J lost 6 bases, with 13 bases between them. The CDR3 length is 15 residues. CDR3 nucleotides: TGTGCCAGCAGCTTAGTCGCGACAGCGTTCAATGAGCAGTTCTTC. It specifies CASSLVATAFNEQFF.

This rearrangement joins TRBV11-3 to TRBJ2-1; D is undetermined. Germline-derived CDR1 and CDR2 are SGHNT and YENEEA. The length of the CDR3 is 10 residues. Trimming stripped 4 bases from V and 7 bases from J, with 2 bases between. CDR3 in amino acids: CASSYNEQFF. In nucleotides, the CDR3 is TGTGCCAGCAGCTATAATGAGCAGTTCTTC.

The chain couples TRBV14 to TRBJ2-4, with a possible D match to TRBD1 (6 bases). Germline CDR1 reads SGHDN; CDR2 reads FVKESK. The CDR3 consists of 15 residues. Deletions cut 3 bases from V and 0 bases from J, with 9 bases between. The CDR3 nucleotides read TGTGCCAGCAGCCAGACAGGTCTAGCCAAAAACATTCAGTACTTC. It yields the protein CASSQTGLAKNIQYF.

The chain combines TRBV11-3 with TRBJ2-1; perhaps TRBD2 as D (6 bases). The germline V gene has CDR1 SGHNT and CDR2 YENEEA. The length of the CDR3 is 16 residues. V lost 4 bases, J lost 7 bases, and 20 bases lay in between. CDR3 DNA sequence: TGTGCCAGCAGCTCGGGGGTGGGCCCTCAGAATAATGAGCAGTTCTTC. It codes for CASSSGVGPQNNEQFF.

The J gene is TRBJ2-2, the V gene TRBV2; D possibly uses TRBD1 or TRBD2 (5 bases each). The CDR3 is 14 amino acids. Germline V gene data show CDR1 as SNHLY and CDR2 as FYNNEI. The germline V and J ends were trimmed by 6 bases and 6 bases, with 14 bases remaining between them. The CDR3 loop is CASSARERAGELFF. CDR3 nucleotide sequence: TGTGCCAGCAGCGCCAGGGAGAGAGCCGGGGAGCTGTTTTTT.

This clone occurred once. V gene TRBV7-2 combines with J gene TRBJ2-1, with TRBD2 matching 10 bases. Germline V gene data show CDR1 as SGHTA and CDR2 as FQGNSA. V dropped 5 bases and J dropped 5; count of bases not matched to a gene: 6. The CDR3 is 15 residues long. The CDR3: CASSPGLAEDNEQFF. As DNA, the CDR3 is TGTGCCAGCAGCCCCGGACTAGCGGAAGACAATGAGCAGTTCTTC.

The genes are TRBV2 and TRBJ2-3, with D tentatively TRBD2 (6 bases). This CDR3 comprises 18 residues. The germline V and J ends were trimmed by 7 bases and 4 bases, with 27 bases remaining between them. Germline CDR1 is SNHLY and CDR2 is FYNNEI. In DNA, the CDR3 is TGTGCCAGCATTTTTACCATGTCTGCGGGCCCGGGGGCAGATACGCAGTATTTT. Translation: CASIFTMSAGPGADTQYF.

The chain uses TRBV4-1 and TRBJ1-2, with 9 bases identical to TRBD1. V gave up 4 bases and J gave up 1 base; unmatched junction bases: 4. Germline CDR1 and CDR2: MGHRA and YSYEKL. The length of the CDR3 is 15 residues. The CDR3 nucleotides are TGCGCCAGCAGCCTCCGGGACAGGGATAACTATGGCTACACCTTC. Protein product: CASSLRDRDNYGYTF.

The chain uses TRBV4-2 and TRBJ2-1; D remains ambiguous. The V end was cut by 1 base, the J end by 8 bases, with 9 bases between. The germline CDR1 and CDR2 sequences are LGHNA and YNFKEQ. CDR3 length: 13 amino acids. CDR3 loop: CASSQGRLDEQFF. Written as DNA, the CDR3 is TGTGCCAGCAGCCAAGGTCGACTCGATGAGCAGTTCTTC.

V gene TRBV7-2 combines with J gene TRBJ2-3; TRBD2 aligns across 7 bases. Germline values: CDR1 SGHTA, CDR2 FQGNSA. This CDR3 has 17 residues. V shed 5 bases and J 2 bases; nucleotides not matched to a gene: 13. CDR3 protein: CASSLRRASGLTDTQYF. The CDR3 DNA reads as TGTGCCAGCAGCCTACGGAGGGCTAGCGGACTCACAGATACGCAGTATTTT.

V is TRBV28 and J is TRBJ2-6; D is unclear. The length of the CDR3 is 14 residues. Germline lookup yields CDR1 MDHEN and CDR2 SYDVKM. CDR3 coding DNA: TGTGCTACCCCCAGCCAGTCTGGGGCCAACGTCCTGACTTTC. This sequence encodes CATPSQSGANVLTF.

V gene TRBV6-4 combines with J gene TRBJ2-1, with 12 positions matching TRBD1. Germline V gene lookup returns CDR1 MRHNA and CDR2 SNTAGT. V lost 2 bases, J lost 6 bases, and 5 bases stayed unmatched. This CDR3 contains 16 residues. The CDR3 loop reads CASSDPPGQGANEQFF. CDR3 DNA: TGTGCCAGCAGTGACCCCCCGGGACAGGGGGCCAATGAGCAGTTCTTC.

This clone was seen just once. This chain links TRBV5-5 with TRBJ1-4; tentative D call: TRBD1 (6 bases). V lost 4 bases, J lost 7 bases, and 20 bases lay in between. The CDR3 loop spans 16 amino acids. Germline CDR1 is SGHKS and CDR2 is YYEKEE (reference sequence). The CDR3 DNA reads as TGTGCCAGCAGCCTAGGGACATCCCGAGGAAGTGAAAAACTGTTTTTT. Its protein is CASSLGTSRGSEKLFF.

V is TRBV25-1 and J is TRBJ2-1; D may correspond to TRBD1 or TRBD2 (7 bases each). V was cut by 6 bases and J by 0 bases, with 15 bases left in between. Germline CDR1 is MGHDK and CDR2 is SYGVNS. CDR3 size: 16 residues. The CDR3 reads CASSPGGRVSYNEQFF. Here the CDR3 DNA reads TGTGCCAGCAGCCCAGGGGGGAGGGTCTCCTACAATGAGCAGTTCTTC.

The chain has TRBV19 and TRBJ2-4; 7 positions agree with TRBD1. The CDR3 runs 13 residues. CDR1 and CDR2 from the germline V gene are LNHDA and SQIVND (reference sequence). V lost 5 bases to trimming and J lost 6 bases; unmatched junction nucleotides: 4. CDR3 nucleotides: TGTGCCAGTAGTGAGGGGGCCCTAAACATTCAGTACTTC. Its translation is CASSEGALNIQYF.

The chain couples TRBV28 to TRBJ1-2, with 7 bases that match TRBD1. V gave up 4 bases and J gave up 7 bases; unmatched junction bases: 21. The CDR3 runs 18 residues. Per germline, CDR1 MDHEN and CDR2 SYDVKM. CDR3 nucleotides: TGTGCCAGCAGTTCGCAGACAGGGTCGTATTTGGTAGAGGGTGGCTACACCTTC. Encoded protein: CASSSQTGSYLVEGGYTF.